This T cell receptor (beta chain) comes out of a study of T cell responses to AZD1222 COVID-19 vaccine. The CDR3 sequence is 15 residues long. CDR1 KGHSH and CDR2 LQKENI come from the germline V gene. The V gene end was trimmed by 4 bases and the J gene end by 7 bases; junction bases not matched to a gene: 9. The repertoire was sequenced with immunoSEQ multiplex PCR; TCRdb's copy has only in-frame clones and lacks some. Of around 77,000 clones in the sample, about nine tenths were seen once. This rearrangement joins TRBV18 to TRBJ2-1; 8 bases map to TRBD2. The source is an adult in good health. This specimen consisted of peripheral blood, obtained on day 0 of AZD1222 vaccination. Here the CDR3 DNA reads TGTGCCAGCTCACTCCTCGGGAGGGCCGATAATGAGCAGTTCTTC. This sequence encodes CASSLLGRADNEQFF.